Included here is one T cell receptor (beta chain) sequence, with context. The data originate from a study of technical replicates of blood from four donors. TCRdb's table, derived via immunoSEQ multiplex PCR, lists solely in-frame clones and lacks some. In the table there are 60,000 to 75,000 clones, around nine tenths of which are singletons. The CDR3 is 18 residues long. Germline assignment: CDR1 SGHDN and CDR2 FVKESK. The ends lost 0 bases at V and 5 bases at J; junction bases unmatched: 11. The source of this sequence is a human donor in good health. Some clones in this sample may be carry-over from other donors' samples. Sequencing input: PBMCs. The rearrangement joins TRBV14 to TRBJ2-2; 8 bases align to TRBD1. The CDR3 reads CASSQDIRGQLRTGELFF. DNA of the CDR3: TGTGCCAGCAGCCAAGACATCAGGGGGCAGTTGAGGACCGGGGAGCTGTTTTTT.